Listed below are T cell receptor beta chains from one sample, sequenced in a study of spatial heterogeneity in lung cancer. TCRdb itself ran the 5' RACE reads through MiXCR, one entry per CDR3 protein. The sample has tens of thousands of distinct CDR3 sequences, roughly 7% seen once. The source was PBMCs, collected at follow-up. These receptors were taken from a female donor with early-stage non-small cell lung cancer. Both conserved end residues are part of each CDR3. Each record gives: J gene, clone size, V gene, D gene, CDR3 DNA, CDR3 protein. D genes are given only for firm matches. For some rows the clone size is stated as once, few or many, or as a class when expanded; others skip it.

>TRBJ1-1|few|TRBV28|-
TGTGCCAGCAGTTTAACGGAACAGGCTGGAGCTTTCTTT
CASSLTEQAGAFF
>TRBJ2-7|many|TRBV2|TRBD1
TGTGCCAGCAGTCTGGGGACAGCCTCTACCTACGAGCAGTACTTC
CASSLGTASTYEQYF
>TRBJ1-6|many|TRBV20-1|-
TGCAGTGCTAGAGTGGGGGGAAATTCACCCCTCCACTTT
CSARVGGNSPLHF
>TRBJ2-2|-|TRBV12-3/TRBV12-4|-
TGTGCCAGCAGTCGCCTGGGCAGCCGCACCGGGGAGCTGTTTTTT
CASSRLGSRTGELFF
>TRBJ2-4|-|TRBV7-3|-
TGTGCCAGCAGCTTTCAAAACATTCAGTACTTC
CASSFQNIQYF
>TRBJ2-1|many|TRBV21-1|-
TGTGCCAGCAGCAAGGACGCGGGGTCCTACAATGAGCAGTTCTTC
CASSKDAGSYNEQFF
>TRBJ1-5|few|TRBV7-2|TRBD1
TGTGCCAGCAGCACACAGGGGGCCCAGCCCCAGCATTTT
CASSTQGAQPQHF
>TRBJ2-3|few|TRBV6-2/TRBV6-3|TRBD2
TGTGCCAGCAGTCCCCGAGCGGGGGGTATAAATACGCAGTATTTT
CASSPRAGGINTQYF
>TRBJ1-5|many|TRBV5-5|-
TGTGCCAGCAGCTTGGCCAGTGGGGATCAGCCCCAGCATTTT
CASSLASGDQPQHF
>TRBJ2-5|-|TRBV6-1|TRBD1
TGTGCCAGCAGTGAAAGGACAGGGGGCAGAGAGACCCAGTACTTC
CASSERTGGRETQYF
>TRBJ2-3|-|TRBV5-1|-
TGCGCCAGCAGCTTGTTCGGGGGTAGCACAGATACGCAGTATTTT
CASSLFGGSTDTQYF
>TRBJ2-5|-|TRBV29-1|-
TGCAGCTTCGGGGGCCAAGAGACCCAGTACTTC
CSFGGQETQYF
>TRBJ1-2|-|TRBV6-1|TRBD1
TGTGCCAGCAGTGAAGCCGTACAGGGGTTGAACCAGAATGGCTACACCTTC
CASSEAVQGLNQNGYTF
>TRBJ1-4|-|TRBV11-2|-
TGTGCCAGCAGCTTGCGGGCTAATGAAAAACTGTTTTTT
CASSLRANEKLFF
>TRBJ1-5|many|TRBV7-2|-
TGTGCCAGCAGCTTCCGGGACCGGAATAGCAATCAGCCCCAGCATTTT
CASSFRDRNSNQPQHF
>TRBJ2-7|-|TRBV10-3|-
TGTGCCATCAGTGAGTACAGGGAATCCTACGAGCAGTACTTC
CAISEYRESYEQYF
>TRBJ2-7|-|TRBV14|TRBD1
TGTGCCAGCAGCCGGGCAGGGGGCGTCCGGAACGCCTACGAGCAGTACTTC
CASSRAGGVRNAYEQYF
>TRBJ2-2|few|TRBV14|-
TGTGCCAGCAGCCCTTCGTTCGGGAACACCGGGGAGCTGTTTTTT
CASSPSFGNTGELFF
>TRBJ1-1|many|TRBV24-1|-
TGTGCCACCAGTGTGGGAGGGAGACCTGAAGCTTTCTTT
CATSVGGRPEAFF
>TRBJ1-1|many|TRBV29-1|-
TGCAGCGTTGAAGTACAGCTGAACACTGAAGCTTTCTTT
CSVEVQLNTEAFF
>TRBJ2-5|many|TRBV5-1|TRBD1
TGCGCCAGCAGGCCCCAGGGGGCTCAAGAGACCCAGTACTTC
CASRPQGAQETQYF
>TRBJ1-1|few|TRBV5-1|-
TGCGCCAGCAGCCCGTTGATCCAGGGGAGCACTGAAGCTTTCTTT
CASSPLIQGSTEAFF
>TRBJ2-3|many|TRBV5-1|-
TGCGCCAGCAGCTTGGGTAGAAAAACAGATACGCAGTATTTT
CASSLGRKTDTQYF
>TRBJ2-5|-|TRBV7-2|-
TGTGCCAGCAGCTTCCAGGACAGTCAAGAGACCCAGTACTTC
CASSFQDSQETQYF
>TRBJ2-6|many|TRBV7-2|-
TGTGCCAGCAGCTCAGCCCAATCTGGGGCCAACGTCCTGACTTTC
CASSSAQSGANVLTF
>TRBJ2-2|many|TRBV5-1|TRBD2
TGCGCCAGCAGCGCGATAGCGGGGACCGGGGAGCTGTTTTTT
CASSAIAGTGELFF
>TRBJ2-5|many|TRBV20-1|-
TGCAGTGCTAGAGATCGAAGGGGCCAAGAGACCCAGTACTTC
CSARDRRGQETQYF
>TRBJ1-1|many|TRBV5-1|-
TGCGCCAGCAGCTGGAACCGAGCCTCGGAGAACACTGAAGCTTTCTTT
CASSWNRASENTEAFF
>TRBJ2-2|many|TRBV7-2|-
TGTGCCAGCAGCTTAGTCCCCACAGGGGAGGGGGAAACCGGGGAGCTGTTTTTT
CASSLVPTGEGETGELFF
>TRBJ2-7|few|TRBV28|TRBD1
TGTGCCAGCAGTTCCACGGGGAAGGGGGCCGTCTACGAGCAGTACTTC
CASSSTGKGAVYEQYF
>TRBJ2-3|-|TRBV9|TRBD2
TGTGCCAGCAGCCCGAGGACTAGCGCGAGGGCAGATACGCAGTATTTT
CASSPRTSARADTQYF
>TRBJ1-2|many|TRBV5-4|-
TGTGCCAGCAGTTTTGGGGCGACGAAGGACTATGGCTACACCTTC
CASSFGATKDYGYTF
>TRBJ2-1|many|TRBV20-1|TRBD1
TGCAGTGCTACACAGGGGGCCTACAATGAGCAGTTCTTC
CSATQGAYNEQFF
>TRBJ1-1|many|TRBV28|-
TGTGCCAGCAGTTGGGGCAGGGACACTGAAGCTTTCTTT
CASSWGRDTEAFF
>TRBJ1-2|few|TRBV27|-
TGTGCCACCGGAAACTATAACTATGGCTACACCTTC
CATGNYNYGYTF
>TRBJ1-2|-|TRBV9|-
TGTGCCAGCAGCGTAGAAGGGCCCCCCGACACCTTC
CASSVEGPPDTF
>TRBJ2-3|few|TRBV7-2|-
TGTGCCAGCAGCTTAGTCAGGGAAGATACGCAGTATTTT
CASSLVREDTQYF